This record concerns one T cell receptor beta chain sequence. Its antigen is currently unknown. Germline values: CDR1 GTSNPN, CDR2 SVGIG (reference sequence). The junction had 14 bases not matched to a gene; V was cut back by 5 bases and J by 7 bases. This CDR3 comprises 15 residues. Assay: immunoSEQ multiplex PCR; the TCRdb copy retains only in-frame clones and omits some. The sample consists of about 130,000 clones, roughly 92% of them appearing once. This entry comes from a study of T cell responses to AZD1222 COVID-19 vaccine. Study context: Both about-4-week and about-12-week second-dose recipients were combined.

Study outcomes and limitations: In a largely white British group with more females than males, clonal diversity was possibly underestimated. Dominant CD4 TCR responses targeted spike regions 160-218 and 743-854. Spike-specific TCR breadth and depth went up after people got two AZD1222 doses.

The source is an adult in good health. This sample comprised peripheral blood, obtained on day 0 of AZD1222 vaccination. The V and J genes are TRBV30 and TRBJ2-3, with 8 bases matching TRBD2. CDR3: CAWGYGGTSMYTQYF. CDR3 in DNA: TGTGCCTGGGGATATGGAGGGACTAGTATGTATACGCAGTATTTT.